A selection of T cell receptor beta chains follows, all from one sample in a study of cytomegalovirus exposure and HLA in healthy donors. Profiling relied on immunoSEQ multiplex PCR, and the TCRdb table lists in-frame clones only, not all of them. The table records around 100,000 clones, over 60% of them present only once. Sequenced: PBMCs. The origin of the receptors is a young man in good health and CMV-seropositive. CDR3s include the opening cysteine and the closing phenylalanine or tryptophan. The D gene is left open where the match is weak. Only some rows state a clone size, as once, few, many or a class for expanded clones.

J: TRBJ2-5; D: TRBD1; V: TRBV6-4; size: few; DNA: TGTGCCAGCAGTAGTGGCCCCATGGGCAGGGGGCAGGAGACCCAGTACTTC; CDR3: CASSSGPMGRGQETQYF
J: TRBJ1-2; D: TRBD1; V: TRBV6-6; size: NA; DNA: TGTGCCAGCAGTTTCGGGACAGAGGGCCCCTATGGCTACACCTTC; CDR3: CASSFGTEGPYGYTF
J: TRBJ1-4; D: TRBD1; V: TRBV25-1; size: few; DNA: TGTGCCAGCAGTGACCTCGGCAGGACAGGGGTCGAAAAACTGTTTTTT; CDR3: CASSDLGRTGVEKLFF
J: TRBJ2-3; D: TRBD1; V: TRBV11-2; size: NA; DNA: TGTGCCAGCAGCGCCCGGGACAGGGTGACAGATACGCAGTATTTT; CDR3: CASSARDRVTDTQYF
J: TRBJ2-1; D: TRBD2; V: TRBV19; size: once; DNA: TGTGCCAGTGGCCCTAGCGGGGGTTACAATGAGCAGTTCTTC; CDR3: CASGPSGGYNEQFF
J: TRBJ2-1; D: NA; V: TRBV27; size: once; DNA: TGTGCCAGCAGTGCCCTCGGAGCCGACAATGAGCAGTTCTTC; CDR3: CASSALGADNEQFF
J: TRBJ1-2; D: TRBD1; V: TRBV10-1; size: NA; DNA: TGCGCCAGCAGTGAGTCGACAAGGGCAGGGGGATACTATGGCTACACCTTC; CDR3: CASSESTRAGGYYGYTF
J: TRBJ1-1; D: NA; V: TRBV30; size: NA; DNA: TGTGCCTGGAGTATAGAGGAGGATACTGAAGCTTTCTTT; CDR3: CAWSIEEDTEAFF
J: TRBJ1-2; D: NA; V: TRBV4-3; size: NA; DNA: TGCGCCAGCAGCCAAGAATATCTCTATGGCTACACCTTC; CDR3: CASSQEYLYGYTF
J: TRBJ2-7; D: TRBD2; V: TRBV18; size: NA; DNA: TGTGCCAGCTCACCGGCGCGGGGGTACGAGCAGTACTTC; CDR3: CASSPARGYEQYF
J: TRBJ2-7; D: NA; V: TRBV18; size: once; DNA: TGTGCCAGCTCACCATTCCCTCCCTACGAGCAGTACTTC; CDR3: CASSPFPPYEQYF
J: TRBJ1-5; D: TRBD1; V: TRBV19; size: NA; DNA: TGTGCCAGTAACGGGGACAGGGTTATGCTTAGCAATCAGCCCCAGCATTTT; CDR3: CASNGDRVMLSNQPQHF
J: TRBJ1-5; D: NA; V: TRBV25-1; size: few; DNA: TGTGCCAGCAGTGGAACCAGGGTGGAACAGCCCCAGCATTTT; CDR3: CASSGTRVEQPQHF
J: TRBJ1-1; D: TRBD1; V: TRBV2; size: once; DNA: TGTGCCAGCAGTGAAGGACAGGGTCTTGAAGCTTTCTTT; CDR3: CASSEGQGLEAFF
J: TRBJ2-1; D: NA; V: TRBV11-2; size: many; DNA: TGTGCCAGCAGCTTATATAGCGGCCCCCCCTATGAGCAGTTCTTC; CDR3: CASSLYSGPPYEQFF
J: TRBJ2-5; D: TRBD2; V: TRBV2; size: NA; DNA: TGTGCCAGCAGCTACGGCCTAGCGGGGGCTCAAGAGACCCAGTACTTC; CDR3: CASSYGLAGAQETQYF
J: TRBJ1-4; D: NA; V: TRBV7-9; size: NA; DNA: TGTTCCAGCAGCTTAGCGAGAGAAAAACTGTTTTTT; CDR3: CSSSLAREKLFF
J: TRBJ2-3; D: NA; V: TRBV9; size: once; DNA: TGTGCCAGCAGCGAACAGGGCACAGATACGCAGTATTTT; CDR3: CASSEQGTDTQYF
J: TRBJ1-6; D: NA; V: TRBV28; size: NA; DNA: TGTGCCAGCAGTTCCCCGATCCGAACCGGGTCACCCCTCCACTTT; CDR3: CASSSPIRTGSPLHF
J: TRBJ1-2; D: NA; V: TRBV2; size: NA; DNA: TGTGCCAGCAGTGCAGAGGGGACTGCCTTTAACTATGGCTACACCTTC; CDR3: CASSAEGTAFNYGYTF
J: TRBJ2-7; D: TRBD2; V: TRBV18; size: NA; DNA: TGTGCCAGCTCCATTGGTAGCGGGGGGCTATACGAGCAGTACTTC; CDR3: CASSIGSGGLYEQYF
J: TRBJ2-7; D: TRBD1; V: TRBV27; size: NA; DNA: TGTGCCAGCAGGAGACAGGGTGTCGACGAGCAGTACTTC; CDR3: CASRRQGVDEQYF
J: TRBJ1-2; D: NA; V: TRBV29-1; size: NA; DNA: TGCAGCGTTCGGTCACAGACCTATGGCTACACCTTC; CDR3: CSVRSQTYGYTF
J: TRBJ2-1; D: TRBD1; V: TRBV12-5; size: NA; DNA: TGTGCTAGTGGTGGGGACCAGGGACAGGGCTCCTACAATGAGCAGTTCTTC; CDR3: CASGGDQGQGSYNEQFF
J: TRBJ1-3; D: NA; V: TRBV18; size: NA; DNA: TGTGCCAGCTCACCACCCACAGGAAACACCATATATTTT; CDR3: CASSPPTGNTIYF
J: TRBJ2-4; D: NA; V: TRBV29-1; size: few; DNA: TGCAGCGTCGCAACAGGAATTCAGGGAAACATTCAGTACTTC; CDR3: CSVATGIQGNIQYF
J: TRBJ1-2; D: TRBD1; V: TRBV5-1; size: NA; DNA: TGCGCCAGCAGCTTCGAAGGGGGCTCCAACTATGGCTACACCTTC; CDR3: CASSFEGGSNYGYTF
J: TRBJ1-4; D: NA; V: TRBV2; size: NA; DNA: TGTGCCAGCAGTGAGTGGGGGGGGAGTGAAAAACTGTTTTTT; CDR3: CASSEWGGSEKLFF
J: TRBJ2-1; D: NA; V: TRBV21-1; size: NA; DNA: TGTGCCAGCAGAGCAAGGACAGGGAAAGTTTTCCATGAGCAGTTCTTC; CDR3: CASRARTGKVFHEQFF
J: TRBJ1-1; D: NA; V: TRBV7-9; size: NA; DNA: TGTGCCAGCAGCTTTGCGGGGGGGACTGAAGCTTTCTTT; CDR3: CASSFAGGTEAFF
J: TRBJ1-6; D: NA; V: TRBV6-5; size: few; DNA: TGTGCCAGCAGTCGGGGGGAATTAGCTTCACCCCTCCACTTT; CDR3: CASSRGELASPLHF
J: TRBJ2-7; D: NA; V: TRBV5-1; size: NA; DNA: TGCGCCAGCAGCTTGGCAGGCAGTAGGTACGAGCAGTACTTC; CDR3: CASSLAGSRYEQYF
J: TRBJ1-2; D: NA; V: TRBV6-1; size: NA; DNA: TGTGCCAGCAGTGAATCACAGGACTATGGCTACACCTTC; CDR3: CASSESQDYGYTF
J: TRBJ1-2; D: NA; V: TRBV6-5; size: few; DNA: TGTGCCAGCAGTTACTCGTCCGACACTGGCTACACCTTC; CDR3: CASSYSSDTGYTF
J: TRBJ1-5; D: NA; V: TRBV29-1; size: NA; DNA: TGCAGCGTTGGGGGGGGAGGCCAGCCCCAGCATTTT; CDR3: CSVGGGGQPQHF
J: TRBJ1-1; D: TRBD1; V: TRBV6-5; size: NA; DNA: TGTGCCAGCAGAGCGAATCCGGGACAGGGTGAAGCTTTCTTT; CDR3: CASRANPGQGEAFF
J: TRBJ1-5; D: TRBD1; V: TRBV28; size: NA; DNA: TGTGCCAGCAGTTTTAGGGACAGTTTTCAGCCCCAGCATTTT; CDR3: CASSFRDSFQPQHF
J: TRBJ1-1; D: NA; V: TRBV4-2; size: few; DNA: TGTGCCAGCAGCCGAGTGAGGGCAGGAGGGGCGGTTGAAGCTTTCTTT; CDR3: CASSRVRAGGAVEAFF
J: TRBJ1-6; D: NA; V: TRBV14; size: NA; DNA: TGTGCCAGCAGCCAAGAGGGGGCACCCCCCCTCCACTTT; CDR3: CASSQEGAPPLHF
J: TRBJ2-1; D: TRBD2; V: TRBV7-2; size: NA; DNA: TGTGCCAGCAGCCCGGAGCGGGGTGGCTACAATGAGCAGTTCTTC; CDR3: CASSPERGGYNEQFF
J: TRBJ1-1; D: TRBD1; V: TRBV5-4; size: NA; DNA: TGTGCCAGCAGCTTCGACAGGGAATTGACTGAAGCTTTCTTT; CDR3: CASSFDRELTEAFF
J: TRBJ1-1; D: TRBD1; V: TRBV5-4; size: few; DNA: TGTGCCAGCAGCGGTGGACAGGGTATGAACACTGAAGCTTTCTTT; CDR3: CASSGGQGMNTEAFF